The source of this TCR beta chain is a study of early T cells in non-severe SARS-CoV-2 infection. Study as a whole: The input, bulk RNA from unsorted whole blood, was sequenced, and chains were unpaired.

Individual cDNA molecules were tagged with unique molecular identifiers. A single record per CDR3 protein comes from TCRdb applying MiXCR to the 5' RACE reads. The table lists tens of thousands of distinct CDR3 sequences, over 4.5% of them singletons. V gave up 4 bases and J gave up 1 base; unmatched junction bases: 7. This CDR3 spans 16 amino acids. Per the germline V gene, CDR1 is SGHNT and CDR2 is YYREEE (reference sequence). There are many counts of this clonotype. Its antigen remains unknown. Study-wide results and caveats: Database matching using VDJdb favored anti-spike CD8 responses, with private and CD4 specificities left missing.

The sequence was obtained from an adult who was a healthcare worker with PCR-confirmed SARS-CoV-2 infection or an uninfected control (not recorded which). The chain combines TRBV5-4 with TRBJ2-2, with 7 bases matching TRBD1. The sequencing input was whole blood. DNA for the CDR3: TGTGCCAGCAGCGTAAAAGGGACAGTGAACACCGGGGAGCTGTTTTTT. It specifies CASSVKGTVNTGELFF.